This T cell receptor (beta chain) was found in a study of T cells in Graves' hyperthyroidism and ophthalmopathy. This clonotype appeared many times. Amplification targeted TCR beta CDR3 regions from RNA transcripts. The study used the HTBI primer set for a first-round RT-PCR of the TCR CDR3. TCRdb analysed the multiplex PCR reads with MiXCR anew, one entry per CDR3 protein. The data show 500,000 to 600,000 distinct CDR3 sequences, with around 43% seen just once and around 44% held by the top ten. Germline CDR1 reads SEHNR; CDR2 reads FQNEAQ (reference sequence). This CDR3 region has 16 residues. V lost 4 bases to trimming and J lost 4 bases, with 19 bases between them.

The TCR comes from an adult woman with Graves' disease, either hyperthyroidism or ophthalmopathy (not recorded which). The V call is TRBV7-9, the J call TRBJ1-1; D not certain. Sequenced input: peripheral blood or thyroid tissue (not recorded which). The CDR3 protein is CASSSPGGGIGTEAFF. The CDR3 DNA reads as TGTGCCAGCAGCTCCCCGGGAGGAGGGATAGGCACTGAAGCTTTCTTT.